This T cell receptor (beta chain) was recorded in a study of cytomegalovirus exposure and HLA in healthy donors. The PCR had 60 Vbeta and 13 Jbeta primers. Sequencing used immunoSEQ multiplex PCR; TCRdb keeps in-frame clones, though not all of them. The sample shows 150,000 to 200,000 clones, 12% of them seen only once. Germline V gene lookup returns CDR1 MNHNS and CDR2 SASEGT. V lost 1 base to trimming and J lost 9 bases, with 13 bases between them. This CDR3 is built from 13 residues. Sample: PBMCs. This sequence originates from a man aged 50 to 60 in good health and CMV-seropositive. This sequence joins TRBV6-1 and TRBJ2-7; D is ambiguous. The CDR3 nucleotides read TGTGCCAGCAGTGAAGGAACTGGTACGAGGCAGTACGTC. As protein: CASSEGTGTRQYV.